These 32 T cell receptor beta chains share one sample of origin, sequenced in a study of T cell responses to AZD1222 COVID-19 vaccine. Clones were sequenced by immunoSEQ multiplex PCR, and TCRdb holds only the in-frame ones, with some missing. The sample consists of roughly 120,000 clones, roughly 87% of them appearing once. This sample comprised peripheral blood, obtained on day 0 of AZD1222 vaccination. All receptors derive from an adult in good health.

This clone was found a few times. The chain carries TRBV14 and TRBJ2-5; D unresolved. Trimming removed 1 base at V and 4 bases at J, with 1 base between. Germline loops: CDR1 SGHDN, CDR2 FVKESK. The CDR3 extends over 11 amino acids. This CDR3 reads CASSQAETQYF. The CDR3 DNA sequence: TGTGCCAGCAGCCAAGCAGAGACCCAGTACTTC.

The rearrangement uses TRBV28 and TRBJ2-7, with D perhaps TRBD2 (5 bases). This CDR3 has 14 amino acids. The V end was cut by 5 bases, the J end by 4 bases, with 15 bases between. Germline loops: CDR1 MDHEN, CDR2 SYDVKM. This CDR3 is CASSLPLAGYEQYF. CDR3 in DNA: TGTGCCAGCAGTCTACCTCTGGCGGGTTACGAGCAGTACTTC.

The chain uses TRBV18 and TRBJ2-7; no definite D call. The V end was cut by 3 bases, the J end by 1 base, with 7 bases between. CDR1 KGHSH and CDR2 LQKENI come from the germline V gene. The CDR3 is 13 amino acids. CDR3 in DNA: TGTGCCAGCTCACCTGACGAGTCCTACGAGCAGTACTTC. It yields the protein CASSPDESYEQYF.

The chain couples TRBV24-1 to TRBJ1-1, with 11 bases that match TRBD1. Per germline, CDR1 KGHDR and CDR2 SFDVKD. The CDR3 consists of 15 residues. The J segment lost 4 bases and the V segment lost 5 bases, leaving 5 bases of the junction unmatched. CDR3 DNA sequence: TGTGCCACCAGTGGAAGGGGGACAGGGGGCACTGAAGCTTTCTTT. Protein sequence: CATSGRGTGGTEAFF.

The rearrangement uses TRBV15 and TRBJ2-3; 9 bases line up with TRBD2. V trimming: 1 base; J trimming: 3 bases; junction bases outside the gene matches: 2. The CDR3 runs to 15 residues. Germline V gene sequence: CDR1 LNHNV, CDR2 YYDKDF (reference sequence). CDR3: CATSRGLAETDTQYF. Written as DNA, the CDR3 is TGTGCCACCAGCAGAGGACTAGCGGAGACAGATACGCAGTATTTT. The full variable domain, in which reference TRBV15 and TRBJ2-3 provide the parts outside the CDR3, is DAMVIQNPRYQVTQFGKPVTLSCSQTLNHNVMYWYQQKSSQAPKLLFHYYDKDFNNEADTPDNFQSRRPNTSFCFLDIRSPGLGDTAMYLCATSRGLAETDTQYFGPGTRLTVL.

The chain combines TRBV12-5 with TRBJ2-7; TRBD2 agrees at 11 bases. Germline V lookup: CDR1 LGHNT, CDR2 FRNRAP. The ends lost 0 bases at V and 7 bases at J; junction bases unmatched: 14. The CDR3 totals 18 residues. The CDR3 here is CASGLVLAGEPPSDEQYF. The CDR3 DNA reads TGTGCTAGTGGTTTGGTACTAGCGGGAGAGCCACCCAGCGATGAGCAGTACTTC.

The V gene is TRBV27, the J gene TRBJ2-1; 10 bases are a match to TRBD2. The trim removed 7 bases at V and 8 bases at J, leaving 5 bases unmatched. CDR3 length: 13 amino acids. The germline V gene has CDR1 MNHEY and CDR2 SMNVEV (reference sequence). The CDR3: CASKVLAGDEQFF. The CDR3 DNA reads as TGTGCCAGCAAGGTCCTAGCGGGAGATGAGCAGTTCTTC.

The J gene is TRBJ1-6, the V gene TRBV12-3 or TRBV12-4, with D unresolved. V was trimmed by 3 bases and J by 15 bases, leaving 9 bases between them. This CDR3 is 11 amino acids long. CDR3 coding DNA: TGTGCCAGCAGTTTCAGTGAGGTCCTCCACTTT. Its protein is CASSFSEVLHF.

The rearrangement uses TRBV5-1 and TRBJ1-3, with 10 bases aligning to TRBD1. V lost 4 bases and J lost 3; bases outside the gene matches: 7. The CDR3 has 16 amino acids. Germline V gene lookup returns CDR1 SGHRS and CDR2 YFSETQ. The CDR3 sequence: CASSLSGTGDGNTIYF. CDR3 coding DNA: TGCGCCAGCAGCCTCAGTGGGACAGGGGATGGAAACACCATATATTTT.

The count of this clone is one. CDR3 loop: CASSVAGAEYNEQFF. Here the CDR3 DNA reads TGTGCCAGCAGCGTAGCGGGGGCCGAATACAATGAGCAGTTCTTC. The chain has TRBV9 and TRBJ2-1; D tentatively reads TRBD1 or TRBD2 (6 bases each). Germline-derived CDR1 and CDR2 are SGDLS and YYNGEE. The V end was cut by 0 bases, the J end by 4 bases, with 11 bases between. This CDR3 has 15 residues.

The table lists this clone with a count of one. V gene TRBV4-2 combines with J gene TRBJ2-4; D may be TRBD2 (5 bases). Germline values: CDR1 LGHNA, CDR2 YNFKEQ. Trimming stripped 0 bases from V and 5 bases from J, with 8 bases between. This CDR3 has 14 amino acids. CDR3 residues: CASSQDTSQNIQYF. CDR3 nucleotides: TGTGCCAGCAGCCAAGATACTAGTCAAAACATTCAGTACTTC.

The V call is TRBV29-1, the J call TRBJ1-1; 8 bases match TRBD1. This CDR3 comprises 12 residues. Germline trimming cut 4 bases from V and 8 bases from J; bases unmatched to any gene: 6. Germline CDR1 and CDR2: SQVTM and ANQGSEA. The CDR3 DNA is TGCAGCGTTGGGCGGCAGGGGGCGGAAGCTTTCTTT. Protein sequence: CSVGRQGAEAFF.

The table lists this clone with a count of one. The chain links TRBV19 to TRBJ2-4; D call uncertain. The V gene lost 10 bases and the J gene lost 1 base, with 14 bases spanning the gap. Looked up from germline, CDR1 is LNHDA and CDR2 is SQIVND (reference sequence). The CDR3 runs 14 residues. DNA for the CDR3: TGTGCCACCTCATCGAATAGCGCCAAAAACATTCAGTACTTC. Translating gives CATSSNSAKNIQYF.

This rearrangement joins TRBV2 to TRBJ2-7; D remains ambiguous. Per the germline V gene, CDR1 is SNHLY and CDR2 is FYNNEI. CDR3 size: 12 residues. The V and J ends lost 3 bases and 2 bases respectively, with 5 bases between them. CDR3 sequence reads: CASSESPYEQYF. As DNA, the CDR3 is TGTGCCAGCAGTGAGAGTCCCTACGAGCAGTACTTC.

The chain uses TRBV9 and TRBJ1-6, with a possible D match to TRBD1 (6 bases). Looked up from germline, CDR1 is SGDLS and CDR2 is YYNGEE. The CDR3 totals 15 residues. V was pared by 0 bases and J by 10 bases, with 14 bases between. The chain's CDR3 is CASSVVTGGISPLHF. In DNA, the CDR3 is TGTGCCAGCAGCGTAGTGACAGGTGGTATCTCACCCCTCCACTTT.

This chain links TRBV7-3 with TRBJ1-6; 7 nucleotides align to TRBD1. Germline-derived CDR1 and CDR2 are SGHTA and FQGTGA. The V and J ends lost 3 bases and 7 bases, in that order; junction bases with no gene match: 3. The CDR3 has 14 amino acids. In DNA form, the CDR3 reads TGTGCCAGCAGCTTGGGGACAGAGAATTCACCCCTCCACTTT. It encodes CASSLGTENSPLHF.

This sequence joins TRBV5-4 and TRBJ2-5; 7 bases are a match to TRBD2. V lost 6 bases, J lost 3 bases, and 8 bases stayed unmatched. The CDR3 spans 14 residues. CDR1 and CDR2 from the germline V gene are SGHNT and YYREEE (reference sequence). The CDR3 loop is CASKETGGKETQYF. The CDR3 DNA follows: TGTGCCAGCAAAGAAACGGGAGGAAAAGAGACCCAGTACTTC. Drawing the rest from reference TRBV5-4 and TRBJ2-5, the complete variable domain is ETGVTQSPTHLIKTRGQQVTLRCSSQSGHNTVSWYQQALGQGPQFIFQYYREEENGRGNFPPRFSGLQFPNYSSELNVNALELDDSALYLCASKETGGKETQYFGPGTRLLVL.

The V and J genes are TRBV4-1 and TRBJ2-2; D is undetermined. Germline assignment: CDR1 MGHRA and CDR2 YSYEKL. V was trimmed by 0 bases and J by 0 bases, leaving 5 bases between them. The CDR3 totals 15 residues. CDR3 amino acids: CASSQDVSNTGELFF. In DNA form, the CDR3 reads TGCGCCAGCAGCCAAGATGTGTCGAACACCGGGGAGCTGTTTTTT.

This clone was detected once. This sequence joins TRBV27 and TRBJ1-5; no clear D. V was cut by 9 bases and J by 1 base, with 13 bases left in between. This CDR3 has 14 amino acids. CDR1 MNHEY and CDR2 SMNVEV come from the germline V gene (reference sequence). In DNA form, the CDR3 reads TGTGCCAGTTGGGAGGGTCTGAGCAATCAGCCCCAGCATTTT. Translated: CASWEGLSNQPQHF.

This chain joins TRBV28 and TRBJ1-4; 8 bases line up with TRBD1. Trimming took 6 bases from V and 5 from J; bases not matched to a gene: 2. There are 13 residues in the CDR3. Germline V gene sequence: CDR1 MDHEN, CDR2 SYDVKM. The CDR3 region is CASRRQGNEKLFF. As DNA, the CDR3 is TGTGCCAGCAGGAGACAGGGGAATGAAAAACTGTTTTTT. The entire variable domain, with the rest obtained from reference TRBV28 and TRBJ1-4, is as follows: DVKVTQSSRYLVKRTGEKVFLECVQDMDHENMFWYRQDPGLGLRLIYFSYDVKMKEKGDIPEGYSVSREKKERFSLILESASTNQTSMYLCASRRQGNEKLFFGSGTQLSVL.

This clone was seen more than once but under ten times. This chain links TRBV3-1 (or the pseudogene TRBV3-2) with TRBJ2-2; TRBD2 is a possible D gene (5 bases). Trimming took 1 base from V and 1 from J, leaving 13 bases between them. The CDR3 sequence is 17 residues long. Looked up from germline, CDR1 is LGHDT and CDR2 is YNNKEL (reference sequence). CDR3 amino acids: CASSQGSSGQNTGELFF. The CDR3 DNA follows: TGTGCCAGCAGCCAAGGATCCAGCGGCCAGAACACCGGGGAGCTGTTTTTT.

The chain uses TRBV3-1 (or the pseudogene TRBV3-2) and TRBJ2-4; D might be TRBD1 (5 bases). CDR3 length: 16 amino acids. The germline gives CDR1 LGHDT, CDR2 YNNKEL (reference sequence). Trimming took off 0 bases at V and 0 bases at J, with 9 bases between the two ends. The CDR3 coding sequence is TGTGCCAGCAGCCAAGATTGGCAGGGAGCCAAAAACATTCAGTACTTC. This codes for CASSQDWQGAKNIQYF.

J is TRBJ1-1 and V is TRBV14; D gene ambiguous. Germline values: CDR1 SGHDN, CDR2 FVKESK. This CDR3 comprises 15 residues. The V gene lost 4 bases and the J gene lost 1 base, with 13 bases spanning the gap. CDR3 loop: CASSLQGNPNTEAFF. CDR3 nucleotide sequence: TGTGCCAGCAGCCTCCAAGGTAACCCGAACACTGAAGCTTTCTTT.

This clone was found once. The CDR3 protein is CASSLSPILAGAWNEQFF. The CDR3 DNA follows: TGTGCCAGCAGTTTATCCCCCATCCTAGCGGGAGCGTGGAATGAGCAGTTCTTC. The chain couples TRBV27 to TRBJ2-1, with TRBD2 matching over 10 bases. The germline V gene encodes CDR1 MNHEY and CDR2 SMNVEV (reference sequence). The V and J ends lost 0 bases and 7 bases, in that order; junction bases with no gene match: 12. The CDR3 sequence is 18 residues long.

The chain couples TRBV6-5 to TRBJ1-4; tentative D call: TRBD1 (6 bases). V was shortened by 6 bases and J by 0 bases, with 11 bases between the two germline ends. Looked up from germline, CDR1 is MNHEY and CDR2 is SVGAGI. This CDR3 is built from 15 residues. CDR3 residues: CASRNRDSTNEKLFF. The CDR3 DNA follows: TGTGCCAGCAGAAACAGGGACTCAACTAATGAAAAACTGTTTTTT.

The CDR3 here is CASSLVRGGIQYF. As DNA, the CDR3 is TGTGCCAGCAGCTTAGTTAGGGGAGGTATTCAGTACTTC. The chain uses TRBV7-3 and TRBJ2-4; possibly TRBD2 for D (6 bases). The ends were cut back, 2 bases at V and 10 bases at J, with 12 bases in the middle. The germline V gene encodes CDR1 SGHTA and CDR2 FQGTGA. The length of the CDR3 is 13 residues.

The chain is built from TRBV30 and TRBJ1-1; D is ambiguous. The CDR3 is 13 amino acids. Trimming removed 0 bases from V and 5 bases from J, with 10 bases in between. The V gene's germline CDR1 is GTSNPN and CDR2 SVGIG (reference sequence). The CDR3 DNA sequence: TGTGCCTGGAGTGTACTTCGGGTTACTGAAGCTTTCTTT. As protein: CAWSVLRVTEAFF.

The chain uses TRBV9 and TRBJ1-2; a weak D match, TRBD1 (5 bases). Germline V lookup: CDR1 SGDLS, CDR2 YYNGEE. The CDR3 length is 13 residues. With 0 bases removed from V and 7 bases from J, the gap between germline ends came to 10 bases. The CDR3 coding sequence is TGTGCCAGCAGCGTAGATGGCGGGGGTGGCTACACCTTC. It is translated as CASSVDGGGGYTF.

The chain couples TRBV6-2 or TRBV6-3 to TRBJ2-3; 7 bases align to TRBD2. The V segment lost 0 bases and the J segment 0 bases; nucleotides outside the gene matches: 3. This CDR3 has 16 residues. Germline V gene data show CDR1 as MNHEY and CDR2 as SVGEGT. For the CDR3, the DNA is TGTGCCAGCAGTTACTCCGAGCGGGATAGCACAGATACGCAGTATTTT. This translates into CASSYSERDSTDTQYF.

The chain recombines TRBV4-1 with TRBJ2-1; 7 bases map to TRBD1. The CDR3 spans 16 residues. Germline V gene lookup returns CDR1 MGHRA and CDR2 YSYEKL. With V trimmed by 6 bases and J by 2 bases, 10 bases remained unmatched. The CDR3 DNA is TGCGCCAGCAGTTTGAGTGGGACAGTTACCTACAATGAGCAGTTCTTC. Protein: CASSLSGTVTYNEQFF.

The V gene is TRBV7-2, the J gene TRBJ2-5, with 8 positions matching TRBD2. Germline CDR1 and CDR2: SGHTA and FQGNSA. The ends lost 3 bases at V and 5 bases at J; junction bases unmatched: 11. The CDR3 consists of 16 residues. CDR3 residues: CASSFRREATGETQYF. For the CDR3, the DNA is TGTGCCAGCAGCTTCAGGCGGGAGGCTACGGGGGAGACCCAGTACTTC.

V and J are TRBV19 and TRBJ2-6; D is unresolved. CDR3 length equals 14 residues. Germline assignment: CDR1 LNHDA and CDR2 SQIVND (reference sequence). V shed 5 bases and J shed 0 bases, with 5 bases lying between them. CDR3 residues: CASSRYSGANVLTF. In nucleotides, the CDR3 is TGTGCCAGTAGTCGGTACTCTGGGGCCAACGTCCTGACTTTC.